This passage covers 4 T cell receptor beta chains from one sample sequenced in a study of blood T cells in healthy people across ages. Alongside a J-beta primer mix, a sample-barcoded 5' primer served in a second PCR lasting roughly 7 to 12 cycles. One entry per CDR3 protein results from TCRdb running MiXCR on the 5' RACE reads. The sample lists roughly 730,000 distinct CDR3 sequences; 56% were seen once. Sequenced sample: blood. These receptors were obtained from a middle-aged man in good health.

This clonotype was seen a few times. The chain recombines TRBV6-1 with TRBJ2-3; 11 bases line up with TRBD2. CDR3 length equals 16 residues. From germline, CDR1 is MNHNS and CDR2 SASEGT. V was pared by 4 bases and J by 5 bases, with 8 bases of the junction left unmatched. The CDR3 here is CASSVKLAGVVDTQYF. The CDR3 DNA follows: TGTGCCAGCAGTGTAAAACTAGCGGGGGTTGTAGATACGCAGTATTTT.

The CDR3 here is CASSSSGVIQETQYF. The CDR3 nucleotides read TGTGCCAGCAGTTCTAGCGGGGTAATCCAAGAGACCCAGTACTTC. The V and J genes are TRBV9 and TRBJ2-7; 9 bases agree with TRBD2. The DNA end favors TRBJ2-5, so the J call may be wrong. The germline gives CDR1 SGDLS, CDR2 YYNGEE. CDR3 length: 15 amino acids.

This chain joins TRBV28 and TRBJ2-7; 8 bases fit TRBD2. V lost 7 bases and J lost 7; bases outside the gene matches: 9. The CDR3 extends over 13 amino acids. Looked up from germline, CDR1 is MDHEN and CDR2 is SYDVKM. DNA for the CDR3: TGTGCCAGCAACGGGAGGGATGGGTATGAGCAGTACTTC. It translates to CASNGRDGYEQYF. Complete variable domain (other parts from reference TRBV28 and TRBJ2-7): DVKVTQSSRYLVKRTGEKVFLECVQDMDHENMFWYRQDPGLGLRLIYFSYDVKMKEKGDIPEGYSVSREKKERFSLILESASTNQTSMYLCASNGRDGYEQYFGPGTRLTVT.

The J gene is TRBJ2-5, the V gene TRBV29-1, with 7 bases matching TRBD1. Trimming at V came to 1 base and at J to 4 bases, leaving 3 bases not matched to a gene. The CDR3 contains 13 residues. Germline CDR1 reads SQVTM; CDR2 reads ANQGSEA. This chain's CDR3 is CSVEATGRETQYF. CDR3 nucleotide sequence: TGCAGCGTTGAAGCGACAGGGCGAGAGACCCAGTACTTC.